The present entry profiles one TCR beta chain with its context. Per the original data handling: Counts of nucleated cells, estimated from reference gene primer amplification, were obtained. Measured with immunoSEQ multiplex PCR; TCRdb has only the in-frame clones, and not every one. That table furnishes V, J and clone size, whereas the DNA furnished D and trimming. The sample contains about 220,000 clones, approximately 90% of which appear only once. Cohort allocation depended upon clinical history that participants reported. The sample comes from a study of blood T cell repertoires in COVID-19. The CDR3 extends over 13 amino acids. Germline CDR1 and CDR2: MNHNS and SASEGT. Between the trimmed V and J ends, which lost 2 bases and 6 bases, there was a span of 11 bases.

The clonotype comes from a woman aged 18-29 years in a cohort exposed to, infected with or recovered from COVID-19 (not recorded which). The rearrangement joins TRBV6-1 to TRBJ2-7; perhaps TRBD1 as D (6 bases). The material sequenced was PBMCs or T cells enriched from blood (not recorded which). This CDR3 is CASSEQPGAEQYF. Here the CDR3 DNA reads TGTGCCAGCAGTGAACAGCCAGGGGCCGAGCAGTACTTC.